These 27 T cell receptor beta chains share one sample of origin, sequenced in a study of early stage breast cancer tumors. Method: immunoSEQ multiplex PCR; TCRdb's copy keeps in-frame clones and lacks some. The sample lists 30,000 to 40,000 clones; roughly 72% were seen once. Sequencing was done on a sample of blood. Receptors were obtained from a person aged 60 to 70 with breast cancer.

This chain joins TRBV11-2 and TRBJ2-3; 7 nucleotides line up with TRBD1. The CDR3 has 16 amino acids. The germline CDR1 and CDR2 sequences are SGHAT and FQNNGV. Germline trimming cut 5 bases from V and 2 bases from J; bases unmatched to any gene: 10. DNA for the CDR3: TGTGCCAGCAGCCCCACGTCGACAGGGTACACAGATACGCAGTATTTT. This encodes CASSPTSTGYTDTQYF.

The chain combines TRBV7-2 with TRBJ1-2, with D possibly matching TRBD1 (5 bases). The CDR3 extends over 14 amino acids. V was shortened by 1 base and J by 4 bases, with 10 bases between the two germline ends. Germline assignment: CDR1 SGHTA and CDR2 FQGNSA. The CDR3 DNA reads TGTGCCAGCAGCTTAGACAGGACGGGCTATGGCTACACCTTC. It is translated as CASSLDRTGYGYTF. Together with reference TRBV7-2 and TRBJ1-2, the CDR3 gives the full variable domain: GAGVSQSPSNKVTEKGKDVELRCDPISGHTALYWYRQSLGQGLEFLIYFQGNSAPDKSGLPSDRFSAERTGGSVSTLTIQRTQQEDSAVYLCASSLDRTGYGYTFGSGTRLTVV.

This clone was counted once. This CDR3 is CASSLNPRIDEQFF. CDR3 nucleotides: TGTGCCAGCAGCTTAAACCCTAGGATCGATGAGCAGTTCTTC. V is TRBV7-8 and J is TRBJ2-1; D gene ambiguous. Germline CDR1 and CDR2: SGHVS and FQNEAQ. The length of the CDR3 is 14 residues. V lost 2 bases, J lost 8 bases, and 13 bases lay in between.

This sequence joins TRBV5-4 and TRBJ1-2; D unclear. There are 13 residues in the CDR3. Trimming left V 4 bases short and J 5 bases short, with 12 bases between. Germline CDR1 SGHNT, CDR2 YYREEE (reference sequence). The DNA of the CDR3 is TGTGCCAGCAGCCTGGTAGGGTTTTATGGCTACACCTTC. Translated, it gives CASSLVGFYGYTF.

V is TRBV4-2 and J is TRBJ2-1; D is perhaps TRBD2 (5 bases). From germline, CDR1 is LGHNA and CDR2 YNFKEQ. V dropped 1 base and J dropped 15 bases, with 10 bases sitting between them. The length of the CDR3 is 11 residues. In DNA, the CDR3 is TGTGCCAGCAGCCAAGGGAGGATCCCGTTCTTC. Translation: CASSQGRIPFF.

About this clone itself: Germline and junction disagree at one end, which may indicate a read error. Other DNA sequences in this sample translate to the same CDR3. The CDR3 DNA reads TGTGCCAGCAGACTCGACAGGGTCACCGGAGAGCTGTTTTTT. Translation: CASRLDRVTGELFF. The chain carries TRBV11-2 and TRBJ2-2, with 7 bases matching TRBD1. Germline CDR1 and CDR2: SGHAT and FQNNGV. The CDR3 spans 14 residues.

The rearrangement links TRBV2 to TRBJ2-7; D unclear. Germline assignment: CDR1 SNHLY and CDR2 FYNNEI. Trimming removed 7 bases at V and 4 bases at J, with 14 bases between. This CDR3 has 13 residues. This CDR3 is CASNYREQYEQYF. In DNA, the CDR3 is TGTGCCAGCAACTATAGGGAACAGTACGAGCAGTACTTC.

The CDR3 reads CSARRGYEQYF. The CDR3 DNA reads TGCAGTGCTAGACGAGGCTACGAGCAGTACTTC. The chain combines TRBV20-1 with TRBJ2-7; D is ambiguous. The CDR3 has 11 residues. Germline V gene sequence: CDR1 DFQATT, CDR2 SNEGSKA (reference sequence). V was shortened by 2 bases and J by 3 bases, with 5 bases between the two germline ends.

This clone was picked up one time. CDR3 sequence: CASNSGSWETQYF. CDR3 nucleotides: TGTGCCAGCAACTCGGGCAGTTGGGAGACCCAGTACTTC. The chain is built from TRBV7-9 and TRBJ2-5; D call uncertain. CDR3 size: 13 residues. Trimming removed 7 bases at V and 5 bases at J, with 14 bases between. The germline CDR1 and CDR2 sequences are SEHNR and FQNEAQ (reference sequence).

The CDR3 region has the DNA TGTGCCATCAGTGAGTCGGACGGGAGACCGGGGAGCTCCTACAATGAGCAGTTCTTC. Its translation: CAISESDGRPGSSYNEQFF. The V and J genes are TRBV10-3 and TRBJ2-1; maybe TRBD2 (6 bases). Germline CDR1 ENHRY, CDR2 SYGVKD. The CDR3 is made up of 19 amino acids. Trimming removed 0 bases from V and 0 bases from J, with 18 bases in between.

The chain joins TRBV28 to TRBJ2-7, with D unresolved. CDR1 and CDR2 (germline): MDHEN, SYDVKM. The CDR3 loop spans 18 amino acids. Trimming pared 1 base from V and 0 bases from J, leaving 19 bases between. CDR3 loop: CASSLSKLSRTVSYEQYF. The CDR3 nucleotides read TGTGCCAGCAGTTTATCGAAGTTATCAAGAACCGTCTCCTACGAGCAGTACTTC.

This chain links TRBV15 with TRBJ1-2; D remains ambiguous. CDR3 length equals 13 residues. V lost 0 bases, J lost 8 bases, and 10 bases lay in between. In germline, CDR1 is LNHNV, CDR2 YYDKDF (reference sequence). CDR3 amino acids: CATSRDYNPGYTF. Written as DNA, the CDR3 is TGTGCCACCAGCAGAGACTACAACCCCGGCTACACCTTC.

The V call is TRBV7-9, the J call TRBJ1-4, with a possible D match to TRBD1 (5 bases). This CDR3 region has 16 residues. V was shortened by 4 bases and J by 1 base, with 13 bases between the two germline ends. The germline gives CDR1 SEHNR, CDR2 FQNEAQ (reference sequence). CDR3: CASSSVPRETNEKLFF. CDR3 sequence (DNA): TGTGCCAGCAGCTCCGTCCCCAGGGAAACTAATGAAAAACTGTTTTTT. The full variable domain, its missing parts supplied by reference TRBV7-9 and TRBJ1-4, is DTGVSQNPRHKITKRGQNVTFRCDPISEHNRLYWYRQTLGQGPEFLTYFQNEAQLEKSRLLSDRFSAERPKGSFSTLEIQRTEQGDSAMYLCASSSVPRETNEKLFFGSGTQLSVL.

The CDR3: CASSLDGYGYTF. DNA for the CDR3: TGTGCCAGCAGCTTAGACGGCTATGGCTACACCTTC. V is TRBV11-3 and J is TRBJ1-2; D gene ambiguous. The CDR3 runs to 12 residues. The germline V and J ends were trimmed by 0 bases and 4 bases, with 3 bases remaining between them. Germline V gene data show CDR1 as SGHNT and CDR2 as YENEEA.

CDR3: CASSYLDRSSYEQYF. The CDR3 DNA reads as TGTGCCAGCAGTTATTTGGACAGGAGCTCCTACGAGCAGTACTTC. The rearrangement joins TRBV6-6 to TRBJ2-7, with 7 bases identical to TRBD1. Germline V gene lookup returns CDR1 MNHNY and CDR2 SVGAGI (reference sequence). The J segment lost 0 bases and the V segment lost 3 bases, leaving 5 bases of the junction unmatched. CDR3 size: 15 residues.

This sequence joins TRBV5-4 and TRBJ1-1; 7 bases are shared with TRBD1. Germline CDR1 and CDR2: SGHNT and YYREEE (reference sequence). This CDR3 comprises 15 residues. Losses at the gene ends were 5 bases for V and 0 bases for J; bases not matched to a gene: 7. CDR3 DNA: TGTGCCAGCAGACCCAAGGACAGGTTGAACACTGAAGCTTTCTTT. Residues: CASRPKDRLNTEAFF.

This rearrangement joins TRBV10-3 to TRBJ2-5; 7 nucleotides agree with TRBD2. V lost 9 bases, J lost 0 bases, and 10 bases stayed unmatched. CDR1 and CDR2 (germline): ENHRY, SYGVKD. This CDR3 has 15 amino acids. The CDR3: CAIRLAGSYQETQYF. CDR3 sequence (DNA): TGTGCCATTAGACTAGCCGGCTCTTACCAAGAGACCCAGTACTTC.

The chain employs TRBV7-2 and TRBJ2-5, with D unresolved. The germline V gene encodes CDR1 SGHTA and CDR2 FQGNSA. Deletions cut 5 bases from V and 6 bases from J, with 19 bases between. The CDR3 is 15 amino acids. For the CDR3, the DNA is TGTGCCAGCAGCCCGTACCAGGTAATCCAGAAGACCCAGTACTTC. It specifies CASSPYQVIQKTQYF.

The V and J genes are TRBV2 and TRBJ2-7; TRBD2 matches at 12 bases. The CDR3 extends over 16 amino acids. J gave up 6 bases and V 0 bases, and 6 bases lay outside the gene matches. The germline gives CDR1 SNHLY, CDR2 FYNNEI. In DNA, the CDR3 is TGTGCCAGCAGTGAAGCATGGGCTAGCGGGGGGGCCGAGCAGTACTTC. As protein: CASSEAWASGGAEQYF.

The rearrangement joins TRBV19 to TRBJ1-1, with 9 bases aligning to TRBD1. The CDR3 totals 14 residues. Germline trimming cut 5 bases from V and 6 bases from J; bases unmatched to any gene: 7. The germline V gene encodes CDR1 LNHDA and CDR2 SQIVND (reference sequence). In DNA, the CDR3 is TGTGCCAGTAGTTTGACAGGGGGGAAAGCTGAAGCTTTCTTT. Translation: CASSLTGGKAEAFF. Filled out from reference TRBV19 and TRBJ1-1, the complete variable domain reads DGGITQSPKYLFRKEGQNVTLSCEQNLNHDAMYWYRQDPGQGLRLIYYSQIVNDFQKGDIAEGYSVSREKKESFPLTVTSAQKNPTAFYLCASSLTGGKAEAFFGQGTRLTVV.

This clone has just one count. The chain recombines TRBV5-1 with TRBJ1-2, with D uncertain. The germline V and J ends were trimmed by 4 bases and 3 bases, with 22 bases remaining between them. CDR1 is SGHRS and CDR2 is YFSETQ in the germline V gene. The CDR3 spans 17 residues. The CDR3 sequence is CASSPGDLGDYYYGYTF. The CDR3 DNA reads TGCGCCAGCAGCCCCGGGGATCTTGGGGATTATTACTATGGCTACACCTTC.

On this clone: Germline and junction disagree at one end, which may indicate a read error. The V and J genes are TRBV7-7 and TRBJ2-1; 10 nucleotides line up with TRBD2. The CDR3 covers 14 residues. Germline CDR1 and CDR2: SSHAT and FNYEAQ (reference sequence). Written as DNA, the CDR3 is TGTGCTAGCAGCTTGGCTAGCGGGAGCAAGGAGCAGTTCTTC. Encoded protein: CASSLASGSKEQFF.

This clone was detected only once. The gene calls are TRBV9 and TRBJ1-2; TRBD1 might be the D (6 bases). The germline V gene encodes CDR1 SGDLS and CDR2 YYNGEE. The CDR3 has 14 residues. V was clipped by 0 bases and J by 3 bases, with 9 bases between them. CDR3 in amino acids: CASSVGGGDYGYTF. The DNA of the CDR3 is TGTGCCAGCAGCGTAGGAGGGGGGGACTATGGCTACACCTTC.

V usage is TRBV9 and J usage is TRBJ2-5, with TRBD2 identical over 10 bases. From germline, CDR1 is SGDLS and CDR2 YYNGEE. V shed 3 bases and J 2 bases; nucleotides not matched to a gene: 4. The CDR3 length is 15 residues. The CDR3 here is CASSEGTSEQETQYF. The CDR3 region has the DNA TGTGCCAGCAGCGAAGGGACTAGCGAACAAGAGACCCAGTACTTC.

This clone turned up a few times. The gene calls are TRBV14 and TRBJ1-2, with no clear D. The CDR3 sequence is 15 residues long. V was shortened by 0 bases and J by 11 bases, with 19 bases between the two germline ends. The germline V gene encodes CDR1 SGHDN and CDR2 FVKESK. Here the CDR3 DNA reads TGTGCCAGCAGCCAAGATCGATACAGTGACTCGGGTTACACCTTC. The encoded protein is CASSQDRYSDSGYTF.

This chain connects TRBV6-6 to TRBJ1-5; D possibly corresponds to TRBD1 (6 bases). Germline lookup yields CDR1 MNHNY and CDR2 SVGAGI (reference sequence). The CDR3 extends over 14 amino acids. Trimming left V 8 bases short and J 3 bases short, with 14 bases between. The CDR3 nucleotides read TGTGCCAGCGAGAGGAACAGGGACAATCAGCCCCAGCATTTT. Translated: CASERNRDNQPQHF.

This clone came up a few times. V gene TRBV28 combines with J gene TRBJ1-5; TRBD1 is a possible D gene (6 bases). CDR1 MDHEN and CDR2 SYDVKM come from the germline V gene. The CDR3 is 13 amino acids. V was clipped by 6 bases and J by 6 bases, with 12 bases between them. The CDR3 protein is CASSTGYTQPQHF. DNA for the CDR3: TGTGCCAGCAGCACAGGGTATACTCAGCCCCAGCATTTT.